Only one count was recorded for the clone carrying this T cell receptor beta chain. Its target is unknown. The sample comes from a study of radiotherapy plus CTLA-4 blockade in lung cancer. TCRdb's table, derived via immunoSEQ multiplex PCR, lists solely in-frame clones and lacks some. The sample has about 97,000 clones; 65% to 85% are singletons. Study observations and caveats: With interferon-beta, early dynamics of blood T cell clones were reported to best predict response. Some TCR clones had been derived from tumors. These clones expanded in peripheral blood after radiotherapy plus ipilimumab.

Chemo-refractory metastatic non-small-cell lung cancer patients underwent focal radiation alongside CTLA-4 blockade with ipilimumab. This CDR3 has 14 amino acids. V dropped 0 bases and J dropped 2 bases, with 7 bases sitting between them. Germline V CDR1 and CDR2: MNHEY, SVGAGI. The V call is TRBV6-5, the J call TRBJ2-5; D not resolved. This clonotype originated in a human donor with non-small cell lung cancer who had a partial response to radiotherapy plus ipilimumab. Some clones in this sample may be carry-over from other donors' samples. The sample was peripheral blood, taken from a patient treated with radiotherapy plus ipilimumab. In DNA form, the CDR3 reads TGTGCCAGCAGTTACTCGCCGGAGCAAGAGACCCAGTACTTC. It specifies CASSYSPEQETQYF.